This TCR beta chain was sequenced during a study of cytomegalovirus exposure and HLA in healthy donors. Notes on the study in general: Across donors, most TCRs were seen rarely, yet some public ones were widespread. Testing in vitro showed a few CMV-associated chains specific for CMV antigens. Previously analyzed data showed that most TCR beta V segments were productive at a frequency of about 87% or about 30%.

The PCR ran on 60 Vbeta and 13 Jbeta primers. Some clones are missing from TCRdb's copy, which holds only in-frame ones; the method was immunoSEQ multiplex PCR. The sample carries around 100,000 clones, 79% recorded once. In the case of this clone: Its antigen is unidentified.

V lost 1 base to trimming and J lost 5 bases, with 12 bases between them. The CDR3 extends over 15 amino acids. Germline V gene lookup returns CDR1 SGHRS and CDR2 YFSETQ. These donors, healthy bone marrow donors, were studied. J is TRBJ2-2 and V is TRBV5-1; D is possibly TRBD2 (6 bases). Material for sequencing was PBMCs. The origin of this receptor is a female donor in good health and CMV-seropositive. The DNA for the CDR3 is TGCGCCAGCAGCTTGACGGGAGCGAGGACCGGGGAGCTGTTTTTT. Protein: CASSLTGARTGELFF.